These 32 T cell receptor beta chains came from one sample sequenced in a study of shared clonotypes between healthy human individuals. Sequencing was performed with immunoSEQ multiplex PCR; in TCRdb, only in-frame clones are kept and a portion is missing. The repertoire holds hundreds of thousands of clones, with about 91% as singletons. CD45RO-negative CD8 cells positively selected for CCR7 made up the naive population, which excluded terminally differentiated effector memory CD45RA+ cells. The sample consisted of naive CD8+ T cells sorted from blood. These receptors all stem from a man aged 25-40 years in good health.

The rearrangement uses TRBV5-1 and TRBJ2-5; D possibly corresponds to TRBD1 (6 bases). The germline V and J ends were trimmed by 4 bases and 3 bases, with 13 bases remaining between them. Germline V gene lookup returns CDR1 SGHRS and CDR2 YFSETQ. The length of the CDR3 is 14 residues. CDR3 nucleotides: TGCGCCAGCAGCCCCGGACAGCCTAAAGAGACCCAGTACTTC. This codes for CASSPGQPKETQYF.

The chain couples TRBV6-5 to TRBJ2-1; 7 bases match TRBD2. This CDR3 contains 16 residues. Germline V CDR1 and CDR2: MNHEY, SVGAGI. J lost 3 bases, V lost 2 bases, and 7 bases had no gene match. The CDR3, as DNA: TGTGCCAGCAGTTACAATGAAGGGACTATCTACAATGAGCAGTTCTTC. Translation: CASSYNEGTIYNEQFF.

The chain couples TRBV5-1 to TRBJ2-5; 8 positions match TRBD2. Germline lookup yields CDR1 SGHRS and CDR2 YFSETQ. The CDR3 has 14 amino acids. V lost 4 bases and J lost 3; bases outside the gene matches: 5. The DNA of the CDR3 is TGCGCCAGCAGCCTCCCCGGGGGGGAAGAGACCCAGTACTTC. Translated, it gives CASSLPGGEETQYF.

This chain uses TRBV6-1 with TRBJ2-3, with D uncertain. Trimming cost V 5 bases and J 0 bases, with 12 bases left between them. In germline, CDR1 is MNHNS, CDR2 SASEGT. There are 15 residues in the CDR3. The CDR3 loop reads CASSIIGPSTDTQYF. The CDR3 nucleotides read TGTGCCAGCAGTATCATAGGCCCTAGCACAGATACGCAGTATTTT.

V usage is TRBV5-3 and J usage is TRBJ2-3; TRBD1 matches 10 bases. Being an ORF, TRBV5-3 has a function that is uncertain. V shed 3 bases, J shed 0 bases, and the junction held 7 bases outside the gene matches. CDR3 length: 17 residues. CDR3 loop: CARSYPRDRGSTDTQYF. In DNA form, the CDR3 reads TGTGCCAGAAGCTACCCCCGGGACAGGGGTAGCACAGATACGCAGTATTTT.

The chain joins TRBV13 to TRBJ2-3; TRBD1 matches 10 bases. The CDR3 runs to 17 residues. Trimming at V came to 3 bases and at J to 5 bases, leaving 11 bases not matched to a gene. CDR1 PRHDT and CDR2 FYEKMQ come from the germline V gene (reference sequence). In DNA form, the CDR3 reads TGTGCCAGCAGCTTGAGGACCGGGACAGGGGTCGTAGATACGCAGTATTTT. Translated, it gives CASSLRTGTGVVDTQYF.

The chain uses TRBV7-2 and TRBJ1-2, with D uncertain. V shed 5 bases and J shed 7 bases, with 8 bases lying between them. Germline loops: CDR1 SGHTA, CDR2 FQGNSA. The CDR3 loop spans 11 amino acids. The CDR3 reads CASSAGLGYTF. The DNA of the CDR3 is TGTGCCAGCAGCGCAGGTCTTGGCTACACCTTC.

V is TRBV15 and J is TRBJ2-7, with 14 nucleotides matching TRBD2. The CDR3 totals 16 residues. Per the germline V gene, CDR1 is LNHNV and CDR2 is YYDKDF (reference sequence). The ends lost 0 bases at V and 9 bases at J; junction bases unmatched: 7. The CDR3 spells CATSRDPGLAGEGQYF. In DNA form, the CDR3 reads TGTGCCACCAGCAGAGACCCGGGACTAGCGGGAGAGGGGCAGTACTTC.

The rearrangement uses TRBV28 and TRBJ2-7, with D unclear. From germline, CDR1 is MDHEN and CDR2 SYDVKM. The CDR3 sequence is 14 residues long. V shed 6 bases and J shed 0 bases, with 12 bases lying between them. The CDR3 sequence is CASRPAGSSYEQYF. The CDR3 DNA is TGTGCCAGCAGACCCGCCGGCAGCTCCTACGAGCAGTACTTC.

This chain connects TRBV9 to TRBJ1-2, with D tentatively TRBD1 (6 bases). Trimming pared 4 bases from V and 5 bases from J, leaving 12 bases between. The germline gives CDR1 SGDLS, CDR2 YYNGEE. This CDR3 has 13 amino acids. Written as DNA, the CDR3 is TGTGCCAGCAGCCCGTACACAGGGTATGGCTACACCTTC. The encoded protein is CASSPYTGYGYTF.

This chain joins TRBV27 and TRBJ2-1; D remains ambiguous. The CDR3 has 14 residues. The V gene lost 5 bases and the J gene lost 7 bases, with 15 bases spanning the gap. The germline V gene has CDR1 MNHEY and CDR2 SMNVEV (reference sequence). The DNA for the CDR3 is TGTGCCAGCAGTCCCAACGCCGCGAGGAATGAGCAGTTCTTC. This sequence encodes CASSPNAARNEQFF.

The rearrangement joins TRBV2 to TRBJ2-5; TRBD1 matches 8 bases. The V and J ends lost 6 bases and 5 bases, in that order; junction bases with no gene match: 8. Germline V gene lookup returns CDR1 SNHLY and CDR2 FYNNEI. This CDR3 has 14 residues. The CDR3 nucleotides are TGTGCCAGCAGGGGCAGGGGGCGCCGGGAGACCCAGTACTTC. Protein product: CASRGRGRRETQYF.

The CDR3 coding sequence is TGTGCCAGCAGCTTAACTGGCAGGGGAGGGACCGGGGAGCTGTTTTTT. Protein sequence: CASSLTGRGGTGELFF. The J gene is TRBJ2-2, the V gene TRBV7-3; a weak D match, TRBD2 (7 bases). The germline V gene has CDR1 SGHTA and CDR2 FQGTGA. The ends were cut back, 0 bases at V and 5 bases at J, with 13 bases in the middle. The CDR3 length is 16 residues.

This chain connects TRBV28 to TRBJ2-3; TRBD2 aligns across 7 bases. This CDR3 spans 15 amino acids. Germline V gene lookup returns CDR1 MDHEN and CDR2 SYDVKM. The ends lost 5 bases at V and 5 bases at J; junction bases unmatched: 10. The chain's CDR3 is CASSPEGRVGDTQYF. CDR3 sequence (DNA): TGTGCCAGCAGTCCCGAGGGGAGGGTCGGAGATACGCAGTATTTT.

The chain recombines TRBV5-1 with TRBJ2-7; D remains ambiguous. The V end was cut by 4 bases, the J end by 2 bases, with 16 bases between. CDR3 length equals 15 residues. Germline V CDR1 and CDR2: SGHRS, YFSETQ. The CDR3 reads CASSVSPGSPYEQYF. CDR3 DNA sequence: TGCGCCAGCAGCGTCTCCCCCGGGTCTCCCTACGAGCAGTACTTC.

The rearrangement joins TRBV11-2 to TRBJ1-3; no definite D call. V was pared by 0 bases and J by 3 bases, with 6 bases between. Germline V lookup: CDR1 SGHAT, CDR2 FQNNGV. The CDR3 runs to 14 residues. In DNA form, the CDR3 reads TGTGCCAGCAGCTTAGAGCGTGGTGGAAACACCATATATTTT. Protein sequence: CASSLERGGNTIYF. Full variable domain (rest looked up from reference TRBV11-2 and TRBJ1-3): EAGVAQSPRYKIIEKRQSVAFWCNPISGHATLYWYQQILGQGPKLLIQFQNNGVVDDSQLPKDRFSAERLKGVDSTLKIQPAKLEDSAVYLCASSLERGGNTIYFGEGSWLTVV.

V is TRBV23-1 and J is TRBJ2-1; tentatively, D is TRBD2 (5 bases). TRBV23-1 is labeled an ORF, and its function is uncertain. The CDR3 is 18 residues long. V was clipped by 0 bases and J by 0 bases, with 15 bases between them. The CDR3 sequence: CASSQSGLASSSYNEQFF. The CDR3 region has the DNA TGCGCCAGCAGTCAATCGGGTCTAGCTTCGAGCTCCTACAATGAGCAGTTCTTC.

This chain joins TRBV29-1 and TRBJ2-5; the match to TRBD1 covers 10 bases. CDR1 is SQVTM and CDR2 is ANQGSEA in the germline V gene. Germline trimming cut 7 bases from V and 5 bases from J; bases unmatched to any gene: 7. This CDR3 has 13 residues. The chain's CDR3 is CSARQGAYETQYF. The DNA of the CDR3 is TGCAGCGCCAGACAGGGGGCGTATGAGACCCAGTACTTC.

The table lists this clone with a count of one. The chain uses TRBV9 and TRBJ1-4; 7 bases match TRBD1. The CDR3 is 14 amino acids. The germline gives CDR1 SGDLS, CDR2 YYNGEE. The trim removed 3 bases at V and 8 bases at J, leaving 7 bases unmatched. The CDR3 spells CASSETGLAEKLFF. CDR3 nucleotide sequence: TGTGCCAGCAGCGAGACAGGGTTAGCGGAAAAACTGTTTTTT. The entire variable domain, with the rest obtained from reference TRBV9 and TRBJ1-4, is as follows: DSGVTQTPKHLITATGQRVTLRCSPRSGDLSVYWYQQSLDQGLQFLIQYYNGEERAKGNILERFSAQQFPDLHSELNLSSLELGDSALYFCASSETGLAEKLFFGSGTQLSVL.

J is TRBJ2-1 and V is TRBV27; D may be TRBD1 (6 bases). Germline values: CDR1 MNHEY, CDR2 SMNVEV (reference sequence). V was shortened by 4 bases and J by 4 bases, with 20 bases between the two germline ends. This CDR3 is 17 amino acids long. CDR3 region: CASSSGGAGPGYNEQFF. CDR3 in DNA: TGTGCCAGCAGTTCTGGGGGCGCCGGGCCAGGGTACAATGAGCAGTTCTTC.

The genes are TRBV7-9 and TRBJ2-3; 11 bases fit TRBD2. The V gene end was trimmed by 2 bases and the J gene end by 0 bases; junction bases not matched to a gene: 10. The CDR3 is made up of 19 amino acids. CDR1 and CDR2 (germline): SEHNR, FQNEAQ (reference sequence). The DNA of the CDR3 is TGTGCCAGCAGCTTACCCACTAGCGGGAGCAGAGCTAGCACAGATACGCAGTATTTT. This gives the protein CASSLPTSGSRASTDTQYF.

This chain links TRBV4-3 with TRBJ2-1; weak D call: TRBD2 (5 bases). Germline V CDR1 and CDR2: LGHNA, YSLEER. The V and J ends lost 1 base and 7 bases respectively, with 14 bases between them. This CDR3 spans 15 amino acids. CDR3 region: CASSQGARRWNEQFF. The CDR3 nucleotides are TGCGCCAGCAGCCAAGGGGCCCGGAGGTGGAATGAGCAGTTCTTC.

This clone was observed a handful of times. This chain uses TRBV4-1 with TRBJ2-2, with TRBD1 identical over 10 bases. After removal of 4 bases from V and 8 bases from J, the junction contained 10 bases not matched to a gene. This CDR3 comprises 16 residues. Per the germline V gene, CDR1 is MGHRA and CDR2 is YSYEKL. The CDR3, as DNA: TGCGCCAGCAGCCTCGCCGGGACAGGGGATTTGGGGGAGCTGTTTTTT. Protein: CASSLAGTGDLGELFF.

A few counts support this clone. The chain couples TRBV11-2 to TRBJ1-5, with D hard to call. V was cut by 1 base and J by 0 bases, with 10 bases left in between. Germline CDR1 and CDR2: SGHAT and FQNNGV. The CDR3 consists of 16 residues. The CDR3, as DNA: TGTGCCAGCAGCTTAGTCGGAAGATATAGCAATCAGCCCCAGCATTTT. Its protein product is CASSLVGRYSNQPQHF.

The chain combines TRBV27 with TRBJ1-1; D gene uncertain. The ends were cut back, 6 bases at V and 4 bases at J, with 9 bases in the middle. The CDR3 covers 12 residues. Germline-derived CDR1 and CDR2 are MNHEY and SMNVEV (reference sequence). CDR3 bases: TGTGCCAGCAGAAGGTGGGGCACTGAAGCTTTCTTT. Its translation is CASRRWGTEAFF.

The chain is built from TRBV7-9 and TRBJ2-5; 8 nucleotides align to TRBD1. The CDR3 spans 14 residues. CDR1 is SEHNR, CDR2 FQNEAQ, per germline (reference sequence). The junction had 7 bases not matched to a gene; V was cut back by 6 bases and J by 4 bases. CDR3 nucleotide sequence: TGTGCCAGCAGGGCATCAGGGGGCTTAGAGACCCAGTACTTC. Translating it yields CASRASGGLETQYF. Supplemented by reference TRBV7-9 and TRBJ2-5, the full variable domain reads DTGVSQNPRHKITKRGQNVTFRCDPISEHNRLYWYRQTLGQGPEFLTYFQNEAQLEKSRLLSDRFSAERPKGSFSTLEIQRTEQGDSAMYLCASRASGGLETQYFGPGTRLLVL.

This CDR3 reads CATSRDQARETQYF. CDR3 nucleotide sequence: TGTGCCACCAGCAGAGATCAAGCCCGAGAGACCCAGTACTTC. This rearrangement joins TRBV15 to TRBJ2-5; D ambiguous. Per the germline V gene, CDR1 is LNHNV and CDR2 is YYDKDF (reference sequence). V shed 0 bases and J shed 4 bases, with 9 bases lying between them. The CDR3 length is 14 residues.

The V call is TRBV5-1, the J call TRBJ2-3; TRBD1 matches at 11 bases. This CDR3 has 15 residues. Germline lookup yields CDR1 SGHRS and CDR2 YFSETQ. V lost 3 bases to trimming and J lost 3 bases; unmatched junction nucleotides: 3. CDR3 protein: CASSSGQGVTDTQYF. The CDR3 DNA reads TGCGCCAGCAGCTCGGGACAGGGGGTAACAGATACGCAGTATTTT.

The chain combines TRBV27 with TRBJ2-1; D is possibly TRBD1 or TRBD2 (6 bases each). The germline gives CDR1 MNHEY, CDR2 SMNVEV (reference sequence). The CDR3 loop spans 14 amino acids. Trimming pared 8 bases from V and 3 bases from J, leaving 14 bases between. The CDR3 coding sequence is TGTGCCAGCGTTAGGGGGGCGGACTACAATGAGCAGTTCTTC. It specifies CASVRGADYNEQFF.

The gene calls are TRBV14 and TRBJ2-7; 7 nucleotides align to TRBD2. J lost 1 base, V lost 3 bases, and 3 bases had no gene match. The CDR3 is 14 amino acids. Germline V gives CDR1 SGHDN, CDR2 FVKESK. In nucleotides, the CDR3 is TGTGCCAGCAGCCACACGGGGGGTTCCTACGAGCAGTACTTC. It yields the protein CASSHTGGSYEQYF.

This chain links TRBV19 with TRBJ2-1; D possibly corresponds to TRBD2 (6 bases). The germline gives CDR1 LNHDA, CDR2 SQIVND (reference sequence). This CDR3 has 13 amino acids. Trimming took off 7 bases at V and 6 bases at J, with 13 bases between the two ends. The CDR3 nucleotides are TGTGCCAGTACCCCGGGACTTTTCAATGAGCAGTTCTTC. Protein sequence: CASTPGLFNEQFF.

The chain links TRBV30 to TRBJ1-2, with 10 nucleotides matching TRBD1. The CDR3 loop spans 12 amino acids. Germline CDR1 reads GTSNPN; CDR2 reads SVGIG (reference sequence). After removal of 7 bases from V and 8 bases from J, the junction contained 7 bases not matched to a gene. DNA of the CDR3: TGTGCCTTTACCGGGACAGGGGAGGGCTACACCTTC. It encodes CAFTGTGEGYTF.